These 22 T cell receptor beta chains were sequenced from one sample in a study of regulatory T cells in long-lasting Graves disease. Time point of the sample: persistent/refractory GD, antithyroid drugs over 5 years with positive TRAb. PBMCs were the source of the RNA used for TCR sequencing. Combining iRepertoire HTBI primers with Arm-PCR of CDR3 regions, the authors built TCR beta libraries. TCRdb used MiXCR to reprocess the multiplex PCR reads, holding one entry per CDR3 protein. The profile shows fewer than 400,000 distinct CDR3 sequences, under 25% of them singletons. Sequences were derived from peripheral blood mononuclear cells (PBMCs), sampled when the disease was refractory, from a patient treated with antithyroid drugs. All receptors derive from a female donor with Graves disease.

The rearrangement joins TRBV20-1 to TRBJ2-5, with D maybe TRBD2 (5 bases). With 2 bases removed from V and 5 bases from J, the gap between germline ends came to 15 bases. CDR3 length equals 14 residues. Germline V gene lookup returns CDR1 DFQATT and CDR2 SNEGSKA (reference sequence). CDR3 amino acids: CSARSVGRGETQYF. CDR3 in DNA: TGCAGTGCTAGATCCGTTGGGCGCGGGGAGACCCAGTACTTC.

The V gene is TRBV7-2, the J gene TRBJ1-2; 8 nucleotides align to TRBD1. J was trimmed by 4 bases and V by 3 bases; bases with no gene match: 10. The CDR3 spans 16 residues. Germline V CDR1 and CDR2: SGHTA, FQGNSA. The chain's CDR3 is CASSLGGQANVYGYTF. DNA of the CDR3: TGTGCCAGCAGCTTGGGGGGACAGGCAAATGTCTATGGCTACACCTTC.

In its sample, this clonotype was seen many times. The chain has TRBV7-2 and TRBJ1-1; D may be TRBD1 (6 bases). Looked up from germline, CDR1 is SGHTA and CDR2 is FQGNSA. This CDR3 comprises 12 residues. Trimming left V 1 base short and J 12 bases short, with 12 bases between. In DNA, the CDR3 is TGTGCCAGCAGCTTAGGAACGCAGGGGCCTTTCTTT. This sequence encodes CASSLGTQGPFF.

This clonotype was picked up a small number of times. The rearrangement uses TRBV5-1 and TRBJ1-3; tentatively, D is TRBD1 (6 bases). The CDR3 totals 18 residues. The germline CDR1 and CDR2 sequences are SGHRS and YFSETQ. V was pared by 4 bases and J by 0 bases, with 20 bases between. CDR3: CASSATTLQGSSGNTIYF. The CDR3 DNA is TGCGCCAGCAGCGCAACCACACTACAGGGCTCCTCTGGAAACACCATATATTTT.

The J gene is TRBJ1-1, the V gene TRBV7-2; maybe TRBD1 (5 bases). Germline CDR1 and CDR2: SGHTA and FQGNSA. This CDR3 contains 15 residues. Deletions cut 1 base from V and 9 bases from J, with 18 bases between. The CDR3 loop reads CASSLVWGGNAKAFF. In nucleotides, the CDR3 is TGTGCCAGCAGCTTAGTTTGGGGGGGTAATGCTAAAGCTTTCTTT.

This clonotype was found a few times. This chain joins TRBV30 and TRBJ2-7; 10 positions agree with TRBD1. Per germline, CDR1 GTSNPN and CDR2 SVGIG (reference sequence). The CDR3 totals 14 residues. V shed 2 bases, J shed 2 bases, and the junction held 3 bases outside the gene matches. This CDR3 is CAWSFGTGAYEQYF. CDR3 nucleotide sequence: TGTGCCTGGAGTTTCGGGACAGGGGCCTACGAGCAGTACTTC. The variable domain in full, completed from reference TRBV30 and TRBJ2-7, reads SQTIHQWPATLVQPVGSPLSLECTVEGTSNPNLYWYRQAAGRGLQLLFYSVGIGQISSEVPQNLSASRPQDRQFILSSKKLLLSDSGFYLCAWSFGTGAYEQYFGPGTRLTVT.

This clonotype was recorded at least ten times. The chain is built from TRBV12-3 or TRBV12-4 and TRBJ1-2; 10 bases are a match to TRBD1. The junction had 9 bases not matched to a gene; V was cut back by 4 bases and J by 7 bases. The CDR3 loop spans 15 amino acids. The CDR3 here is CASSSPGQGTSGYTF. CDR3 nucleotides: TGTGCCAGCAGTTCCCCGGGACAGGGGACCTCTGGCTACACCTTC.

This clonotype was picked up many times. The rearrangement links TRBV29-1 to TRBJ1-2; TRBD1 is a possible D gene (5 bases). The CDR3 length is 12 residues. Trimming pared 0 bases from V and 8 bases from J, leaving 10 bases between. Germline V gene data show CDR1 as SQVTM and CDR2 as ANQGSEA. The CDR3 region has the DNA TGCAGCGTTGAAGACAGGGTTGACGGCTACACCTTC. The encoded protein is CSVEDRVDGYTF.

This clonotype showed up many times. The V gene is TRBV11-3, the J gene TRBJ2-7; TRBD2 might be the D (6 bases). Germline CDR1 SGHNT, CDR2 YENEEA. V lost 4 bases to trimming and J lost 6 bases, with 13 bases between them. The CDR3 is 13 amino acids. DNA of the CDR3: TGTGCCAGCAGCTCAATCTGGGGAGGCGAGCAGTACTTC. It specifies CASSSIWGGEQYF.

This clonotype was seen many times. This chain joins TRBV28 and TRBJ2-7; 7 nucleotides agree with TRBD1. Germline loops: CDR1 MDHEN, CDR2 SYDVKM. The CDR3 extends over 15 amino acids. J gave up 3 bases and V 5 bases, and 10 bases lay outside the gene matches. The CDR3 bases are TGTGCCAGCAGTCTTCAATGGACAGGCAACTACGAGCAGTACTTC. It is translated as CASSLQWTGNYEQYF.

This sequence joins TRBV7-8 and TRBJ2-1, with a weak D call TRBD1 (6 bases). This CDR3 spans 14 amino acids. Germline V gene sequence: CDR1 SGHVS, CDR2 FQNEAQ. V dropped 1 base and J dropped 6 bases, with 10 bases sitting between them. CDR3 residues: CASSLEAGVNEQFF. The CDR3 DNA sequence: TGTGCCAGCAGCTTAGAGGCAGGGGTCAATGAGCAGTTCTTC. The whole variable domain, remainder taken from reference TRBV7-8 and TRBJ2-1, is GAGVSQSPRYKVAKRGQDVALRCDPISGHVSLFWYQQALGQGPEFLTYFQNEAQLDKSGLPSDRFFAERPEGSVSTLKIQRTQQEDSAVYLCASSLEAGVNEQFFGPGTRLTVL.

In this sample, this clonotype turned up a few times. The chain is built from TRBV5-1 and TRBJ2-7; 10 bases are shared with TRBD1. The CDR3 length is 15 residues. Losses at the gene ends were 4 bases for V and 7 bases for J; bases not matched to a gene: 11. Germline CDR1 and CDR2: SGHRS and YFSETQ. Written as DNA, the CDR3 is TGCGCCAGCAGCCTAACGGGACAGGGGAGAGGGGAGCAGTACTTC. Protein sequence: CASSLTGQGRGEQYF.

The table lists this clonotype with many counts. This chain joins TRBV28 and TRBJ1-2; weak D call: TRBD1 (5 bases). The CDR3 has 14 amino acids. CDR1 is MDHEN and CDR2 is SYDVKM in the germline V gene. The germline V and J ends were trimmed by 2 bases and 4 bases, with 11 bases remaining between them. CDR3 DNA: TGTGCCAGCAGTTTAATGGCAGGGCTCTATGGCTACACCTTC. Protein product: CASSLMAGLYGYTF.

The rearrangement uses TRBV20-1 and TRBJ2-7; the D is unclear. The V end was cut by 5 bases, the J end by 6 bases, with 23 bases between. The CDR3 runs to 15 residues. CDR1 is DFQATT and CDR2 is SNEGSKA in the germline V gene (reference sequence). The CDR3 DNA reads TGCAGTGCTCTTGCCCCTGGTTTAGGTGGCCTCGAGCAGTACTTC. The encoded protein is CSALAPGLGGLEQYF.

This clonotype was counted many times. The chain links TRBV7-2 to TRBJ2-5, with a weak D call TRBD2 (7 bases). CDR1 is SGHTA and CDR2 is FQGNSA in the germline V gene. V lost 1 base, J lost 4 bases, and 13 bases lay in between. The CDR3 has 15 residues. The DNA of the CDR3 is TGTGCCAGCAGCTTAGGGGAGGGGGTCGGAGAGACCCAGTACTTC. It is translated as CASSLGEGVGETQYF.

The chain joins TRBV6-2 or TRBV6-3 to TRBJ1-2; D remains unclear. This CDR3 has 13 amino acids. The germline CDR1 and CDR2 sequences are MNHEY and SVGEGT. Trimming pared 2 bases from V and 4 bases from J, leaving 8 bases between. DNA for the CDR3: TGTGCCAGCAGTTACGAGGGCTCCTATGGCTACACCTTC. It yields the protein CASSYEGSYGYTF.

This clonotype was seen ten or more times. The genes are TRBV19 and TRBJ1-1, with a weak D call TRBD1 (6 bases). The CDR3 consists of 14 residues. Trimming shortened V by 1 base and J by 7 bases, and 13 bases separated the two germline ends. Germline CDR1 is LNHDA and CDR2 is SQIVND (reference sequence). The CDR3 here is CASSIVGGANEAFF. DNA for the CDR3: TGTGCCAGTAGTATAGTCGGGGGGGCCAATGAAGCTTTCTTT.

On this clonotype: This may stem from a read error, because a much larger clone lies one nucleotide away. This chain links TRBV2 with TRBJ1-6; tentatively, D is TRBD1 (6 bases). The germline gives CDR1 SNHLY, CDR2 FYNNEI. The CDR3 runs to 13 residues. V lost 7 bases, J lost 13 bases, and 17 bases lay in between. CDR3: CASKGGGVSPLHF. The CDR3 DNA reads TGTGCCAGCAAGGGCGGGGGCGTTTCCCCCCTCCACTTT.

The J gene is TRBJ2-6, the V gene TRBV7-9; D not certain. V gave up 3 bases and J gave up 3 bases, with 6 bases separating them. Germline loops: CDR1 SEHNR, CDR2 FQNEAQ (reference sequence). This CDR3 has 14 residues. This CDR3 is CASSLDVGANVLTF. In DNA form, the CDR3 reads TGTGCCAGCAGCTTGGACGTTGGGGCCAACGTCCTGACTTTC. The full variable domain, rest sourced from reference TRBV7-9 and TRBJ2-6, is DTGVSQNPRHKITKRGQNVTFRCDPISEHNRLYWYRQTLGQGPEFLTYFQNEAQLEKSRLLSDRFSAERPKGSFSTLEIQRTEQGDSAMYLCASSLDVGANVLTFGAGSRLTVL.

This clonotype was counted many times. V usage is TRBV7-8 and J usage is TRBJ1-1; D is unresolved. Between the trimmed V and J ends, which lost 4 bases and 1 base, there was a span of 7 bases. In germline, CDR1 is SGHVS, CDR2 FQNEAQ. The CDR3 length is 13 residues. This CDR3 reads CASSSHTNTEAFF. The DNA of the CDR3 is TGTGCCAGCAGCTCCCACACGAACACTGAAGCTTTCTTT. Full variable domain (rest looked up from reference TRBV7-8 and TRBJ1-1): GAGVSQSPRYKVAKRGQDVALRCDPISGHVSLFWYQQALGQGPEFLTYFQNEAQLDKSGLPSDRFFAERPEGSVSTLKIQRTQQEDSAVYLCASSSHTNTEAFFGQGTRLTVV.

This rearrangement joins TRBV6-1 to TRBJ2-7; no firm D call. V was clipped by 8 bases and J by 1 base, with 15 bases between them. Germline CDR1 and CDR2: MNHNS and SASEGT. The CDR3 sequence is 14 residues long. CDR3 coding DNA: TGTGCCAGCCGCCCACAGCACACTTCCTACGAGCAGTACTTC. The encoded protein is CASRPQHTSYEQYF.

The chain is built from TRBV7-2 and TRBJ2-1, with 11 bases that match TRBD2. The germline V gene has CDR1 SGHTA and CDR2 FQGNSA. CDR3 length: 17 amino acids. The V and J ends lost 5 bases and 9 bases, in that order; junction bases with no gene match: 15. The CDR3 loop is CASSPDSTSGSFGEQFF. As DNA, the CDR3 is TGTGCCAGCAGCCCCGATTCCACTAGCGGGAGTTTCGGTGAGCAGTTCTTC. Complete variable domain (other parts from reference TRBV7-2 and TRBJ2-1): GAGVSQSPSNKVTEKGKDVELRCDPISGHTALYWYRQSLGQGLEFLIYFQGNSAPDKSGLPSDRFSAERTGGSVSTLTIQRTQQEDSAVYLCASSPDSTSGSFGEQFFGPGTRLTVL.